This T cell receptor (beta chain) was profiled in a study of blood T cell repertoires in COVID-19. TCRdb keeps only in-frame clones here, not all; method: immunoSEQ multiplex PCR. The sample records about 120,000 clones, around nine tenths being singletons. The receptor comes from a woman in her forties or fifties with acute or convalescent COVID-19. Sequenced: peripheral blood.

The CDR3 sequence is CASSLPNTQYF. The DNA for the CDR3 is TGTGCCAGCAGTCTACCTAATACGCAGTATTTT. The V gene is TRBV2, the J gene TRBJ2-3, with D hard to call. The CDR3 is 11 residues long. Germline V gives CDR1 SNHLY, CDR2 FYNNEI. The V end lost 5 bases, the J end lost 7 bases, and 7 bases lay between the germline ends.